The source of this TCR beta chain is a study of blood T cell repertoires in COVID-19. Participant-given clinical history determined each cohort assignment. The CDR3 has 14 amino acids. V was shortened by 2 bases and J by 4 bases, with 12 bases between the two germline ends. Germline V gene data show CDR1 as MDHEN and CDR2 as SYDVKM. This clone occurred a few times. The sample has other DNA sequences that encode this CDR3 too. The table came from immunoSEQ multiplex PCR; TCRdb's copy has only in-frame clones and leaves some out. In the table there are over 200,000 clones, under 90% of which are singletons.

The chain uses TRBV28 and TRBJ2-7, with D possibly being TRBD1 (5 bases). This TCR was sampled from a woman aged 45-65 years with acute COVID-19. Sequencing was performed on PBMCs or T cells enriched from blood (not recorded which). CDR3 DNA: TGTGCCAGCAGTTTAGCGCAGGGCACGTACGAGCAGTACTTC. As protein: CASSLAQGTYEQYF.